The next 14 T cell receptor beta chains were all read from a single sample in a study of early T cells in non-severe SARS-CoV-2 infection. MiXCR, run by TCRdb on the 5' RACE reads, gives a single entry per CDR3 protein. Among about 50,000 distinct CDR3 sequences listed, roughly 9.3% were seen once. The sample comprised whole blood. The receptors were gathered from an adult who was a healthcare worker with PCR-confirmed SARS-CoV-2 infection or an uninfected control (not recorded which).

The sample holds many counts of this clonotype. The chain combines TRBV9 with TRBJ2-3; D uncertain. The germline CDR1 and CDR2 sequences are SGDLS and YYNGEE. The CDR3 loop spans 15 amino acids. Trimming removed 3 bases from V and 0 bases from J, with 11 bases in between. In nucleotides, the CDR3 is TGTGCCAGCAGCGACGGCCGAGACAGCACAGATACGCAGTATTTT. Translating gives CASSDGRDSTDTQYF.

This clonotype was seen more than once but under ten times. The rearrangement links TRBV10-3 to TRBJ2-1; TRBD2 matches at 8 bases. The germline gives CDR1 ENHRY, CDR2 SYGVKD. The V gene end was trimmed by 2 bases and the J gene end by 6 bases; junction bases not matched to a gene: 6. The CDR3 runs to 15 residues. In nucleotides, the CDR3 is TGTGCCATCAGTGAGCGGGGGGGCCGTACCAATGAGCAGTTCTTC. It yields the protein CAISERGGRTNEQFF.

The V call is TRBV6-2 or TRBV6-3, the J call TRBJ2-7, with TRBD1 identical over 9 bases. CDR3 length: 13 amino acids. The junction had 2 bases not matched to a gene; V was cut back by 5 bases and J by 3 bases. Germline CDR1 is MNHEY and CDR2 is SVGEGT. CDR3 sequence: CASSDRGIYEQYF. Written as DNA, the CDR3 is TGTGCCAGCAGTGACAGGGGGATCTACGAGCAGTACTTC.

This clonotype was picked up a small number of times. V gene TRBV29-1 combines with J gene TRBJ2-6; tentative D call: TRBD1 (6 bases). Per germline, CDR1 SQVTM and CDR2 ANQGSEA. The CDR3 contains 12 residues. V dropped 8 bases and J dropped 7 bases, with 12 bases sitting between them. The CDR3 DNA sequence: TGCAGCTGTGGACAGTCAGCCAACGTCCTGACTTTC. Protein sequence: CSCGQSANVLTF.

This chain links TRBV20-1 with TRBJ2-7; D unclear. CDR1 and CDR2 from the germline V gene are DFQATT and SNEGSKA (reference sequence). The CDR3 spans 13 residues. In DNA form, the CDR3 reads TGCAGGCCTGCAACCGGGCTTTCCTACGAGCAGTACTTC. It is translated as CRPATGLSYEQYF.

This clonotype was counted only a few times. The V call is TRBV20-1, the J call TRBJ2-7, with D tentatively TRBD2 (5 bases). Trimming shortened V by 3 bases and J by 3 bases, and 18 bases separated the two germline ends. Per the germline V gene, CDR1 is DFQATT and CDR2 is SNEGSKA (reference sequence). There are 15 residues in the CDR3. The CDR3 coding sequence is TGCAGTGCTAGGGCGGGCTCTCTACGGGGCTACGAGCAGTACTTC. It translates to CSARAGSLRGYEQYF.

This clonotype was recorded many times. The CDR3 is CATSDPGRLAGDEQFF. In DNA form, the CDR3 reads TGTGCCACCAGTGACCCAGGCAGACTAGCGGGGGATGAGCAGTTCTTC. The chain couples TRBV24-1 to TRBJ2-1, with 12 bases aligning to TRBD2. The length of the CDR3 is 16 residues. Germline CDR1 is KGHDR and CDR2 is SFDVKD. J was trimmed by 8 bases and V by 4 bases; bases with no gene match: 8.

This clonotype was counted at least ten times. The V and J genes are TRBV6-2 or TRBV6-3 and TRBJ2-2, with TRBD2 identical over 11 bases. This CDR3 region has 17 residues. Germline trimming cut 6 bases from V and 5 bases from J; bases unmatched to any gene: 11. Germline V lookup: CDR1 MNHEY, CDR2 SVGEGT. CDR3 DNA: TGTGCCAGCAGGCACCTCATAGCGGGAGGGCGGACCGGGGAGCTGTTTTTT. This sequence encodes CASRHLIAGGRTGELFF.

This clonotype was found many times. The rearrangement joins TRBV2 to TRBJ2-1, with D tentatively TRBD1 or TRBD2 (6 bases each). V shed 8 bases and J shed 9 bases, with 20 bases lying between them. The CDR3 is 14 amino acids. Looked up from germline, CDR1 is SNHLY and CDR2 is FYNNEI. The CDR3 loop is CASETGSSESEQFF. The DNA of the CDR3 is TGTGCCAGCGAAACAGGGTCTAGCGAGAGTGAGCAGTTCTTC.

In this sample, this clonotype turned up many times. DNA for the CDR3: TGTGCCAGCAGTTACACAAGGTCCCTAGGGGGAGAGACCCAGTACTTC. It specifies CASSYTRSLGGETQYF. This rearrangement joins TRBV6-5 to TRBJ2-5; possible D gene TRBD1, 6 bases. Deletions cut 2 bases from V and 4 bases from J, with 17 bases between. CDR1 and CDR2 from the germline V gene are MNHEY and SVGAGI. The CDR3 totals 16 residues.

The CDR3 is CASSSGEKLFF. DNA for the CDR3: TGCGCCAGCAGTTCGGGGGAAAAACTGTTTTTT. The chain uses TRBV5-1 and TRBJ1-4; D not certain. The ends were cut back, 5 bases at V and 8 bases at J, with 7 bases in the middle. The CDR3 sequence is 11 residues long. Germline CDR1 SGHRS, CDR2 YFSETQ.

This clonotype was seen repeatedly, ten times or more. The V call is TRBV12-3 or TRBV12-4, the J call TRBJ2-1, with D tentatively TRBD2 (5 bases). This CDR3 spans 16 amino acids. Trimming took off 5 bases at V and 1 base at J, with 15 bases between the two ends. CDR3 bases: TGTGCCAGCAGTCGGGTAGGAGCGGCTTCCTACAATGAGCAGTTCTTC. As protein: CASSRVGAASYNEQFF.

This clonotype appeared many times. The J gene is TRBJ1-1, the V gene TRBV18; unclear D gene. Trimming stripped 0 bases from V and 1 base from J, with 3 bases between. This CDR3 comprises 13 residues. Germline V gives CDR1 KGHSH, CDR2 LQKENI. The CDR3, as DNA: TGTGCCAGCTCACCACCCGGGAACACTGAAGCTTTCTTT. Protein sequence: CASSPPGNTEAFF.

The chain links TRBV4-3 to TRBJ1-6; TRBD1 agrees at 9 bases. Germline CDR1 reads LGHNA; CDR2 reads YSLEER. This CDR3 contains 17 residues. With 0 bases clipped from V and 8 bases from J, the junction kept 8 bases outside the gene matches. The CDR3 sequence: CASSQDLGQGVDSPLHF. For the CDR3, the DNA is TGCGCCAGCAGCCAAGATCTGGGACAGGGAGTAGATTCACCCCTCCACTTT.